The entry that follows covers one T cell receptor beta chain sequence. The CDR3 totals 15 residues. The V gene lost 3 bases and the J gene lost 1 base, with 12 bases spanning the gap. Germline-derived CDR1 and CDR2 are WNHNN and SYGVQD (reference sequence). This sample was taken from a study of blood T cell repertoires in COVID-19. Study summary: Both acute and convalescent COVID-19 samples were obtained from the United States, Italy and Spain. The cDNA or gDNA used as material had been derived from T cells, B-cell-depleted T cells, or PBMCs.

Source study methods: Reference gene primers were amplified, and this amplification served to estimate nucleated cell counts. The method was immunoSEQ multiplex PCR; TCRdb's version includes in-frame clones alone and lacks a portion of them. D and trimming come from the DNA, and the V and J calls and clone size come from that table. The sample lists roughly 150,000 clones; 70% to 90% were seen once. The sequenced sample consisted of peripheral blood. This sequence originates from a woman of 80 years or more with acute or convalescent COVID-19. This chain uses TRBV10-1 with TRBJ1-1; tentative D call: TRBD1 (5 bases). This CDR3 is CASSDVRGWNTEAFF. CDR3 bases: TGCGCCAGCAGTGATGTAAGGGGATGGAACACTGAAGCTTTCTTT.